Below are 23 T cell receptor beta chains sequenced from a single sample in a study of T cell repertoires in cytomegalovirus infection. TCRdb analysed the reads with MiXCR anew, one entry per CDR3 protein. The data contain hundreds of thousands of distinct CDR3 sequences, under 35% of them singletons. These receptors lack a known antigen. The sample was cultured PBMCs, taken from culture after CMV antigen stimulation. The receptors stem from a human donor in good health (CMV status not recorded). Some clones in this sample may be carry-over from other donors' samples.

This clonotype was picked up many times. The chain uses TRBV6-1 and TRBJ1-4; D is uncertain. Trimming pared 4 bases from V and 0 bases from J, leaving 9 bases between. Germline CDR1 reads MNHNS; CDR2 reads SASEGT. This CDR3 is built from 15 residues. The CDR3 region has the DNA TGTGCCAGCAGTGTTCAAATTGCAACTAATGAAAAACTGTTTTTT. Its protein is CASSVQIATNEKLFF.

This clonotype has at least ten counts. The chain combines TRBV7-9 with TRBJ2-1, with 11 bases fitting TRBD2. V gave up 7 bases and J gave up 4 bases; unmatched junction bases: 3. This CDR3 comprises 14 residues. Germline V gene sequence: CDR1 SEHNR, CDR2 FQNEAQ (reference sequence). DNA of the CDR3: TGTGCCAGCATCGGGACTAGCGGATACAATGAGCAGTTCTTC. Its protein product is CASIGTSGYNEQFF.

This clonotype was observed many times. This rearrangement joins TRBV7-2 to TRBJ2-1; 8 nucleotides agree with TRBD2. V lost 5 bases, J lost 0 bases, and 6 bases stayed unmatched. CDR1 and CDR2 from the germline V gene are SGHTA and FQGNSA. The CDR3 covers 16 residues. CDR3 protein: CASSSIAGPSYNEQFF. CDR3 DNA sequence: TGTGCCAGCAGCAGTATAGCGGGGCCCTCCTACAATGAGCAGTTCTTC.

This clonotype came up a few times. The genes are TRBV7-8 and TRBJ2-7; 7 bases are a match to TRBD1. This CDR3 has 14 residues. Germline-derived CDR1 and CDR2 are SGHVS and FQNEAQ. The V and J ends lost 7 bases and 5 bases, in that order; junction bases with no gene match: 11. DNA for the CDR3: TGTGCCAGCAAGACAGGGTCGGTGTGGGACGAGCAGTACTTC. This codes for CASKTGSVWDEQYF.

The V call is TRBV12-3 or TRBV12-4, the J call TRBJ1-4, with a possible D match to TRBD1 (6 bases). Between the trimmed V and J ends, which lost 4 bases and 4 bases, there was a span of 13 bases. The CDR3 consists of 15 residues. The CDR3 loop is CASSSKQGFNEKLFF. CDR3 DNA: TGTGCCAGCAGTTCAAAACAGGGTTTTAATGAAAAACTGTTTTTT.

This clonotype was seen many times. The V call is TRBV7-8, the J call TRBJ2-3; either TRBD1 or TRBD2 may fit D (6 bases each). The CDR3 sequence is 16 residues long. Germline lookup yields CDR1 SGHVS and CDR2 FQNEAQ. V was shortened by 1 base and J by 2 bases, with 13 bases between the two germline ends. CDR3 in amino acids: CASSLVRGQPTDTQYF. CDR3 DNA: TGTGCCAGCAGCTTAGTTCGGGGGCAACCCACAGATACGCAGTATTTT. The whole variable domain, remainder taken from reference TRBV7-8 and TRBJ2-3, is GAGVSQSPRYKVAKRGQDVALRCDPISGHVSLFWYQQALGQGPEFLTYFQNEAQLDKSGLPSDRFFAERPEGSVSTLKIQRTQQEDSAVYLCASSLVRGQPTDTQYFGPGTRLTVL.

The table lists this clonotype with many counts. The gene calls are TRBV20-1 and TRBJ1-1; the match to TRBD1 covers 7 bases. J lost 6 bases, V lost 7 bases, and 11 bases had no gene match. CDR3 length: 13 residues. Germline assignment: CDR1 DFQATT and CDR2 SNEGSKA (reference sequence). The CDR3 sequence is CSGFFRGSSEAFF. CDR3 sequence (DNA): TGCAGTGGCTTTTTCAGGGGGAGTTCTGAAGCTTTCTTT.

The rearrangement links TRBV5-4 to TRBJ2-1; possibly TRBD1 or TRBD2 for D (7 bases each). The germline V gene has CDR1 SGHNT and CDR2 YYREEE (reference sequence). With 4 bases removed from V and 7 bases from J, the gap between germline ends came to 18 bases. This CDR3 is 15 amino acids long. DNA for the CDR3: TGTGCCAGCAGCCCCCCAGGGGGACTATCAAATGAGCAGTTCTTC. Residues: CASSPPGGLSNEQFF.

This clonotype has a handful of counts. CDR3 amino acids: CSALTGLGSYNSPLHF. In nucleotides, the CDR3 is TGCAGTGCTCTGACAGGGCTTGGCTCCTATAATTCACCCCTCCACTTT. This chain joins TRBV20-1 and TRBJ1-6; 7 bases are shared with TRBD1. The length of the CDR3 is 16 residues. V gave up 5 bases and J gave up 0 bases; unmatched junction bases: 7. CDR1 DFQATT and CDR2 SNEGSKA come from the germline V gene (reference sequence).

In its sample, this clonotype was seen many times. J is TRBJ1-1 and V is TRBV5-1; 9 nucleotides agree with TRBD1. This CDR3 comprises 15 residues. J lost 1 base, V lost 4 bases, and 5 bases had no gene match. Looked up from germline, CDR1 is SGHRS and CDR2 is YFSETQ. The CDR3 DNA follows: TGCGCCAGCAGCCTGCAGACAGGGGGGAACACTGAAGCTTTCTTT. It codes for CASSLQTGGNTEAFF. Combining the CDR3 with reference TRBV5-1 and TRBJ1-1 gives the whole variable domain KAGVTQTPRYLIKTRGQQVTLSCSPISGHRSVSWYQQTPGQGLQFLFEYFSETQRNKGNFPGRFSGRQFSNSRSEMNVSTLELGDSALYLCASSLQTGGNTEAFFGQGTRLTVV.

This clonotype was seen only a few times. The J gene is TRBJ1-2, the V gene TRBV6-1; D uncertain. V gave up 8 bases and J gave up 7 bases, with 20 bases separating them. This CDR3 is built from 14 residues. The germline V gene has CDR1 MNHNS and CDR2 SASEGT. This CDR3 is CASCLAEELFGYTF. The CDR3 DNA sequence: TGTGCCAGCTGTCTGGCGGAAGAATTATTTGGCTACACCTTC.

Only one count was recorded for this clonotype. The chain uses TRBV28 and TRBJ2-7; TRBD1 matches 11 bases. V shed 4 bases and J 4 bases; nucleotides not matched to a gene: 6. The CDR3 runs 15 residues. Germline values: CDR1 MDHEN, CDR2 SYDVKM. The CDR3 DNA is TGTGCCAGCAGTTATCCGGGACAGGGGGAATACGAGCAGTACTTC. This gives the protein CASSYPGQGEYEQYF.

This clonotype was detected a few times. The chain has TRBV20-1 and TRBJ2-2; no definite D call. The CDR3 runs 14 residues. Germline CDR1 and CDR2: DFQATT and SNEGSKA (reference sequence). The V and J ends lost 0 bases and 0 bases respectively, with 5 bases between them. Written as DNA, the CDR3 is TGCAGTGCTAGAGAGCGATCGAACACCGGGGAGCTGTTTTTT. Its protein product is CSARERSNTGELFF.

CDR3 DNA sequence: TGTGCCAGCACCCCCGACGAAAAGACCAATGAAAAACTGTTTTTT. It specifies CASTPDEKTNEKLFF. The gene calls are TRBV12-3 or TRBV12-4 and TRBJ1-4; D call uncertain. CDR3 length: 15 residues. Trimming cost V 7 bases and J 5 bases, with 17 bases left between them.

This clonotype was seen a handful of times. The CDR3 sequence: CASRRSGRAPGNTDTQYF. In DNA form, the CDR3 reads TGTGCCAGTCGTAGGAGCGGGAGGGCCCCAGGTAACACAGATACGCAGTATTTT. The chain recombines TRBV10-3 with TRBJ2-3, with 10 bases identical to TRBD2. CDR1 is ENHRY and CDR2 is SYGVKD in the germline V gene. With V trimmed by 10 bases and J by 2 bases, 18 bases remained unmatched. The CDR3 is 18 amino acids.

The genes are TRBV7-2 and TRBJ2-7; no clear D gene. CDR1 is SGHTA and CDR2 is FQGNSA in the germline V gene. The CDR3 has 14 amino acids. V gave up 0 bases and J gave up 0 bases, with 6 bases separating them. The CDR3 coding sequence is TGTGCCAGCAGCTTAGCTTGGGGCTCCTACGAGCAGTACTTC. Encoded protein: CASSLAWGSYEQYF. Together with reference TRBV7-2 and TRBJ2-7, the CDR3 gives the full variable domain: GAGVSQSPSNKVTEKGKDVELRCDPISGHTALYWYRQSLGQGLEFLIYFQGNSAPDKSGLPSDRFSAERTGGSVSTLTIQRTQQEDSAVYLCASSLAWGSYEQYFGPGTRLTVT.

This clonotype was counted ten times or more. The CDR3 protein is CASRDPGQAEETQYF. The CDR3 nucleotides are TGTGCCAGCAGAGATCCGGGACAGGCGGAAGAGACCCAGTACTTC. The V call is TRBV6-6, the J call TRBJ2-5; 8 bases line up with TRBD1. The CDR3 is 15 residues long. Trimming removed 6 bases from V and 3 bases from J; junction bases left unmatched: 9. The germline gives CDR1 MNHNY, CDR2 SVGAGI (reference sequence).

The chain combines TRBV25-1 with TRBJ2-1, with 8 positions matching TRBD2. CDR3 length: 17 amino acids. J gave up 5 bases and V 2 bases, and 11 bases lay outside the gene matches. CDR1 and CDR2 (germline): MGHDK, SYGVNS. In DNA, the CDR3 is TGTGCCAGCAGTGAAACCCCCTCCAGCGGGAGACACAATGAGCAGTTCTTC. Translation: CASSETPSSGRHNEQFF.

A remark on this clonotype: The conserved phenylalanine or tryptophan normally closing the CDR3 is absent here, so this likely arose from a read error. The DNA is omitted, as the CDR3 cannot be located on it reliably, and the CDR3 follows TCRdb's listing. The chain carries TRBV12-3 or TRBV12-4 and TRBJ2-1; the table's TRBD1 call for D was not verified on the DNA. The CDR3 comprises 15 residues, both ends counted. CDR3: CASSLNPSGTGGMVA.

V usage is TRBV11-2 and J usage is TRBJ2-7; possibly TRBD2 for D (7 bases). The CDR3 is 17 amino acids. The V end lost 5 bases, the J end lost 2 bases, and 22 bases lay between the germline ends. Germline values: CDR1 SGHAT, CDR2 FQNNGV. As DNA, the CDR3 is TGTGCCAGCAGCCTCCGGGGGGAGGCGGGGGCTACCTACGAGCAGTACTTC. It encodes CASSLRGEAGATYEQYF. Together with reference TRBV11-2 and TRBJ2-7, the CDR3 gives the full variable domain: EAGVAQSPRYKIIEKRQSVAFWCNPISGHATLYWYQQILGQGPKLLIQFQNNGVVDDSQLPKDRFSAERLKGVDSTLKIQPAKLEDSAVYLCASSLRGEAGATYEQYFGPGTRLTVT.

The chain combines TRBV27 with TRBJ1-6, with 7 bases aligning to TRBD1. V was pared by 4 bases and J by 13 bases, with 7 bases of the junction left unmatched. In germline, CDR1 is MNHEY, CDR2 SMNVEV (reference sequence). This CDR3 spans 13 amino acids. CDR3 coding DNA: TGTGCCAGCAGTTCCCGTCCGACAGGGCCCCTCCACTTT. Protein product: CASSSRPTGPLHF.

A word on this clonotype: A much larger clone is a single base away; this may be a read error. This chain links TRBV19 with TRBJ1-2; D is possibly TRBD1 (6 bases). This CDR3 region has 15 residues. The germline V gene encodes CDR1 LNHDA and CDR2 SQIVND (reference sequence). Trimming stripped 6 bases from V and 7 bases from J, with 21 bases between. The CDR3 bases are TGTGCCAGTAGCCGCAGGACGATCACAGGGTCTGGCTACACCTTC. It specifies CASSRRTITGSGYTF. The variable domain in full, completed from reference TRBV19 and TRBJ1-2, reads DGGITQSPKYLFRKEGQNVTLSCEQNLNHDAMYWYRQDPGQGLRLIYYSQIVNDFQKGDIAEGYSVSREKKESFPLTVTSAQKNPTAFYLCASSRRTITGSGYTFGSGTRLTVV.

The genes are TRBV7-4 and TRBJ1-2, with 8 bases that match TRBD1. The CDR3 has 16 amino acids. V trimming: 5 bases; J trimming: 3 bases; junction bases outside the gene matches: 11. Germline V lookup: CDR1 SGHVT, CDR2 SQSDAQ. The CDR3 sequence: CASSPAQTGADYGYTF. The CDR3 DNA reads TGTGCCAGCAGCCCCGCCCAGACAGGGGCCGACTATGGCTACACCTTC.